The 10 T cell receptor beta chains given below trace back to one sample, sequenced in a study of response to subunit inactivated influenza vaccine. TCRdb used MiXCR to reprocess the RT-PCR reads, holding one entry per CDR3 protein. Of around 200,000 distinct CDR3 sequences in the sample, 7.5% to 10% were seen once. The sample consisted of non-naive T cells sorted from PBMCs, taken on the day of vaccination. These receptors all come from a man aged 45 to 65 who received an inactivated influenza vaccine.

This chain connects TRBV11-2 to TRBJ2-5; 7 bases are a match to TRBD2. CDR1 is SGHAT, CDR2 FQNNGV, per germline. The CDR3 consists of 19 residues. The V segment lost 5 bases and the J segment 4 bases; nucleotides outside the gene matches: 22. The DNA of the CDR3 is TGTGCCAGCAGCAACTATTTAGGGTTTGACGGGAGGCCACGAGAGACCCAGTACTTC. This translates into CASSNYLGFDGRPRETQYF.

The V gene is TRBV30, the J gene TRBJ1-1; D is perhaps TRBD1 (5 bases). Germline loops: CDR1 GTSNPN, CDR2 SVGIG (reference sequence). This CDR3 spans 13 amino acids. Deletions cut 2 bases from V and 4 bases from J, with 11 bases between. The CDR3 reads CAWSRNGGTEAFF. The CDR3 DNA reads TGTGCCTGGAGTCGCAATGGGGGCACTGAAGCTTTCTTT.

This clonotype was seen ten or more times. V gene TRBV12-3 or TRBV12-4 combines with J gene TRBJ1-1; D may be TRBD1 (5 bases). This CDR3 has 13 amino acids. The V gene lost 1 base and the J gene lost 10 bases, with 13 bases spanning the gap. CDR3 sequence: CASSLGQGRTAFF. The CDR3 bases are TGTGCCAGCAGTTTAGGGCAGGGAAGGACAGCTTTCTTT.

For the CDR3, the DNA is TGCAGTGCTAGAGATGGGAGACAGGGGGACACCGGGGAGCTGTTTTTT. This sequence encodes CSARDGRQGDTGELFF. The chain uses TRBV20-1 and TRBJ2-2, with 9 bases identical to TRBD1. Germline assignment: CDR1 DFQATT and CDR2 SNEGSKA (reference sequence). After removal of 0 bases from V and 3 bases from J, the junction contained 5 bases not matched to a gene. CDR3 length: 16 amino acids.

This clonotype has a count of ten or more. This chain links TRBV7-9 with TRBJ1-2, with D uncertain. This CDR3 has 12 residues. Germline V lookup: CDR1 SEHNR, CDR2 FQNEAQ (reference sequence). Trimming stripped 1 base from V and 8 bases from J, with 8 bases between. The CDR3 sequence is CASSLDQNGYTF. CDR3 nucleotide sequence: TGTGCCAGCAGCTTAGATCAGAACGGCTACACCTTC.

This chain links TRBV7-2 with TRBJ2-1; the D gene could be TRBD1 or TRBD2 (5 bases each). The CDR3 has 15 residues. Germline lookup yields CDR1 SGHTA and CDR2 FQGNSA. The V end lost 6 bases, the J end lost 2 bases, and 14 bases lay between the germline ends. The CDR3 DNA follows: TGTGCCAGCAGACAAGGGACCGCGGCCTACAATGAGCAGTTCTTC. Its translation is CASRQGTAAYNEQFF.

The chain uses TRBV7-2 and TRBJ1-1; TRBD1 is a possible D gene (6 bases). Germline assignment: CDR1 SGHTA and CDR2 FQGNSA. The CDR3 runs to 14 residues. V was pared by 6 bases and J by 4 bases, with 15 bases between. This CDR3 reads CASREQGGVTEAFF. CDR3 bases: TGTGCCAGCAGAGAACAGGGTGGGGTCACTGAAGCTTTCTTT.

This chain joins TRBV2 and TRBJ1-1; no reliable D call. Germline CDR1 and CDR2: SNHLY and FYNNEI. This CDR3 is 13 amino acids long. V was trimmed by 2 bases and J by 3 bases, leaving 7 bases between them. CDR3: CASSELGYTEAFF. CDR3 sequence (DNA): TGTGCCAGCAGTGAACTAGGGTACACTGAAGCTTTCTTT.

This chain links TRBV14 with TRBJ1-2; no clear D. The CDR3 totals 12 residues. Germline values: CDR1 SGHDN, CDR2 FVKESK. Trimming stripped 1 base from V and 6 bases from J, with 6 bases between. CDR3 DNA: TGTGCCAGCAGCCAAGCTAGCCATGGCTACACCTTC. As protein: CASSQASHGYTF.

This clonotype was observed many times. The CDR3 DNA reads TGTGCCAGCAGCTTAGGCGGGACAGGGTACTACGAGCAGTACTTC. Translated, it gives CASSLGGTGYYEQYF. The chain couples TRBV7-2 to TRBJ2-7; 9 bases line up with TRBD1. Per the germline V gene, CDR1 is SGHTA and CDR2 is FQGNSA. The junction had 4 bases not matched to a gene; V was cut back by 1 base and J by 3 bases. The CDR3 loop spans 15 amino acids.